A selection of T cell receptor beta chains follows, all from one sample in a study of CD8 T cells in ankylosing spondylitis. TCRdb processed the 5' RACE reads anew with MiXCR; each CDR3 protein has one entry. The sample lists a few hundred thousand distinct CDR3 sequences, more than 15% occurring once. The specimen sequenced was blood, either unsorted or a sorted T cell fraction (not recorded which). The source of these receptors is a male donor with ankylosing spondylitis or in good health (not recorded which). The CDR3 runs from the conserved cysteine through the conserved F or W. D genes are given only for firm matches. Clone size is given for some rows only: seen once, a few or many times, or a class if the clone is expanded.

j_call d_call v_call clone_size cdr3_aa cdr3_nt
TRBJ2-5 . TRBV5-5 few CASSLNELQPQETQYF TGTGCCAGCAGCCTAAACGAGCTCCAGCCCCAAGAGACCCAGTACTTC
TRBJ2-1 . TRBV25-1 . CASSEIQGNNEQFF TGTGCCAGCAGTGAGATCCAGGGGAACAATGAGCAGTTCTTC
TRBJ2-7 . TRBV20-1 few CSARDHGLSSYEQYF TGCAGTGCTAGAGATCATGGACTCTCCTCCTACGAGCAGTACTTC
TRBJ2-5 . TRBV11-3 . CASSARGGAETQYF TGTGCCAGCAGCGCCCGAGGGGGGGCAGAGACCCAGTACTTC
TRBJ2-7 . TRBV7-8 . CASSLLGLPGGEQYF TGTGCCAGCAGCTTGCTGGGACTTCCCGGGGGCGAGCAGTACTTC
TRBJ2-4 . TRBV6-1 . CASGQFSGKNIQYF TGTGCCAGCGGTCAATTTAGCGGAAAAAACATTCAGTACTTC
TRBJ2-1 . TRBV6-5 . CASSYMGEDEQFF TGTGCCAGCAGTTACATGGGGGAGGACGAGCAGTTCTTC
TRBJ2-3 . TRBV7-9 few CASSLDSFDTQYF TGTGCCAGCAGCTTAGACAGCTTCGATACGCAGTATTTT
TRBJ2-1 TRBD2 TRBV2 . CASSEPLAGSYNEQFF TGTGCCAGCAGTGAGCCCCTAGCGGGATCCTACAATGAGCAGTTCTTC
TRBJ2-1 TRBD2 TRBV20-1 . CSATSGSDNNEQFF TGCAGTGCTACTAGCGGGAGCGATAACAATGAGCAGTTCTTC
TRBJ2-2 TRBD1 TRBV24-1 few CATSDGGQGAFGELFF TGTGCCACCAGTGATGGTGGACAGGGGGCGTTCGGGGAGCTGTTTTTT
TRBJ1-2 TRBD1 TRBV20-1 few CSARETDRYYGYTF TGCAGTGCTAGAGAAACGGACAGGTATTATGGCTACACCTTC
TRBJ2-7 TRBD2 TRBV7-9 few CASSPRTSGRSSYEQYF TGTGCCAGCAGCCCCAGGACTAGCGGGAGGTCCTCCTACGAGCAGTACTTC
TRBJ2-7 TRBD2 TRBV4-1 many CASSPNSGSAEQYF TGCGCCAGCAGCCCAAATAGCGGGAGTGCCGAGCAGTACTTC
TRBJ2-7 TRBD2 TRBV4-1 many CASSQRVLSVLEWTSGHEQYF TGCGCCAGCAGCCAACGGGTACTAAGTGTCCTAGAATGGACTAGCGGGCACGAGCAGTACTTC
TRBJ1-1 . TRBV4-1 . CASSQGDRAEAFF TGCGCCAGCAGCCAGGGCGATAGGGCTGAAGCTTTCTTT
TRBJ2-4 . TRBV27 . CASRLGGVAKNIQYF TGTGCCAGCAGGCTAGGGGGGGTAGCCAAAAACATTCAGTACTTC
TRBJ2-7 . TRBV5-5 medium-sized CASSPLWGATYEQYF TGTGCCAGCAGCCCGCTGTGGGGGGCGACCTACGAGCAGTACTTC
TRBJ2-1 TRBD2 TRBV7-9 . CASSDQREMGHEQFF TGTGCCAGCAGCGACCAGCGGGAGATGGGCCATGAGCAGTTCTTC
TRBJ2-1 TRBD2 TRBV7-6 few CASSLVSGGGPYNEQFF TGTGCCAGCAGCTTAGTCTCTGGCGGGGGACCATACAATGAGCAGTTCTTC
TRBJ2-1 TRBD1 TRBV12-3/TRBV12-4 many CASSPGQYSSYNEQFF TGTGCCAGCAGTCCGGGACAGTATAGCTCCTACAATGAGCAGTTCTTC
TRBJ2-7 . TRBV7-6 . CASSLAPPGVLSYEQYF TGTGCCAGCAGCTTAGCGCCCCCGGGTGTTCTCTCCTACGAGCAGTACTTC
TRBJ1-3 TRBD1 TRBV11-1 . CASSPWIGTDSSGNTIYF TGTGCCAGCAGCCCGTGGATCGGGACAGACTCTTCTGGAAACACCATATATTTT
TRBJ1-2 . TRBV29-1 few CSVDQGLHYGYTF TGCAGCGTTGATCAGGGGCTTCACTATGGCTACACCTTC
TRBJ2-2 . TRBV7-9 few CAAGGTDNTWELFF TGTGCCGCTGGAGGGACGGATAACACCTGGGAGCTGTTTTTT
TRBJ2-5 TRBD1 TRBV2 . CASSEGQGEETQYF TGTGCCAGCAGTGAAGGGCAGGGGGAAGAGACCCAGTACTTC
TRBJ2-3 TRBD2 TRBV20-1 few CSARRSGGGADTQYF TGCAGTGCTCGCCGGTCGGGCGGGGGTGCAGATACGCAGTATTTT
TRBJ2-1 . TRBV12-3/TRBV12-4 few CASSLLGGDSYNEQFF TGTGCCAGCAGCCTATTGGGGGGAGATTCCTACAATGAGCAGTTCTTC
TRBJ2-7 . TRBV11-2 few CASSLAGPLHEQYF TGTGCCAGCAGCTTAGCGGGACCCCTGCACGAGCAGTACTTC
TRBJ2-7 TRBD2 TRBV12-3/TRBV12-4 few CASRGLTAYEQYF TGTGCCAGCAGGGGACTAACCGCCTACGAGCAGTACTTC
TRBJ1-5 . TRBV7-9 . CASSSQYSNQPQHF TGTGCCAGCAGCAGTCAATATAGCAATCAGCCCCAGCATTTT
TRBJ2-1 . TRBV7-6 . CASSLASGGAPYNEQFF TGTGCCAGCAGCTTAGCATCTGGCGGGGCCCCCTACAATGAGCAGTTCTTC
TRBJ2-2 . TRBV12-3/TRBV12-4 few CASSFAGYTGELFF TGTGCCAGCAGTTTTGCAGGGTACACCGGGGAGCTGTTTTTT
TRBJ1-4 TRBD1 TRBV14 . CASSQEGDRVTRVEKLFF TGTGCCAGCAGCCAGGAGGGGGACAGGGTGACAAGAGTTGAAAAACTGTTTTTT
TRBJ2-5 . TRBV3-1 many CASSPYQETQYF TGTGCCAGCAGCCCGTACCAAGAGACCCAGTACTTC
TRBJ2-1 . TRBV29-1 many CSVEDTGYNEQFF TGCAGCGTTGAAGATACAGGGTACAATGAGCAGTTCTTC
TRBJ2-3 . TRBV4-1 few CASSQRSSATDTQYF TGCGCCAGCAGCCAGCGCTCCTCGGCCACAGATACGCAGTATTTT
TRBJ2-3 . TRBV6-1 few CASSEVVATDTQYF TGTGCCAGCAGTGAAGTGGTGGCAACAGATACGCAGTATTTT
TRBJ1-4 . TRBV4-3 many CASSHKGQGLYEKLFF TGCGCCAGCAGCCACAAAGGGCAGGGGTTGTATGAAAAACTGTTTTTT
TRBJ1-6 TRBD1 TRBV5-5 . CASRGQGGSPLHF TGTGCCAGCAGGGGACAGGGTGGCTCACCCCTCCACTTT
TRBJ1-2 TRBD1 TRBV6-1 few CASTSGGRGDNYGYTF TGTGCCAGCACCTCCGGCGGCAGGGGGGATAACTATGGCTACACCTTC
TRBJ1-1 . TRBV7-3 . CASSEGQSGTEAFF TGTGCCAGCAGCGAAGGACAGTCGGGCACTGAAGCTTTCTTT
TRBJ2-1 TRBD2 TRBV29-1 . CSASPGLAPEQFF TGCAGCGCGTCACCGGGACTAGCTCCTGAGCAGTTCTTC
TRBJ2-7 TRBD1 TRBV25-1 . CASSESPADRYEQYF TGTGCCAGCAGTGAATCCCCCGCGGACAGGTACGAGCAGTACTTC
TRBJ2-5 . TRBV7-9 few CASSFQDSQETQYF TGTGCCAGCAGCTTCCAGGACAGCCAAGAGACCCAGTACTTC
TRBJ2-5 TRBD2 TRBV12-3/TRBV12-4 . CASSQDLAGRETQYF TGTGCCAGCAGTCAGGACCTAGCGGGAAGGGAGACCCAGTACTTC
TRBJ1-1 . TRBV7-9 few CASSSNSPGDPEAFF TGTGCCAGCAGCTCGAACAGCCCTGGGGACCCTGAAGCTTTCTTT
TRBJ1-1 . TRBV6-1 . CATSLFAHTEAFF TGTGCCACCTCTCTGTTCGCGCACACTGAAGCTTTCTTT
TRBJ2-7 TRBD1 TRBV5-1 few CASSSDGQGASTWEQYF TGCGCCAGCAGCTCGGACGGACAGGGGGCTTCTACGTGGGAGCAGTACTTC
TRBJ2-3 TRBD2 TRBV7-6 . CASSFHSLAGGSTDTQYF TGTGCCAGCAGCTTCCACTCGTTAGCGGGAGGATCAACAGATACGCAGTATTTT
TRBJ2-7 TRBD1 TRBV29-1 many CSVHQGAYEQYF TGCAGCGTTCACCAGGGGGCCTACGAGCAGTACTTC
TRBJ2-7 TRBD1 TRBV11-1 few CASSPFPTGRDRVDGTYEQYF TGTGCCAGCAGCCCATTCCCCACAGGACGGGACAGGGTTGATGGAACCTACGAGCAGTACTTC
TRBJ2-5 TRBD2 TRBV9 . CASSLAGGKETQYF TGTGCCAGCAGCCTCGCGGGAGGGAAAGAGACCCAGTACTTC
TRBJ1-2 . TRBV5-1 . CASSFGRIYGYTF TGCGCCAGCAGCTTTGGCCGAATCTATGGCTACACCTTC
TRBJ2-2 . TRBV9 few CASEGSQGGTGELFF TGTGCCAGCGAGGGGAGCCAGGGTGGGACCGGGGAGCTGTTTTTT